A single sample gave rise to the 6 T cell receptor beta chains below, sequenced in a study of cytomegalovirus exposure and HLA in healthy donors. The PCR used 60 Vbeta and 13 Jbeta primers. The assay was immunoSEQ multiplex PCR, and TCRdb's table has in-frame clones only and misses some. This table holds approximately 170,000 clones, around 82% found once. Sequencing was performed on PBMCs. The origin of the receptors is a male donor in good health and CMV-seronegative.

The genes are TRBV6-5 and TRBJ2-2; a weak D match, TRBD2 (5 bases). Looked up from germline, CDR1 is MNHEY and CDR2 is SVGAGI. This CDR3 comprises 15 residues. Trimming pared 5 bases from V and 1 base from J, leaving 11 bases between. Here the CDR3 DNA reads TGTGCCAGCAGTACCCACCGGGAGAACACCGGGGAGCTGTTTTTT. It is translated as CASSTHRENTGELFF.

This chain links TRBV23-1 with TRBJ2-1, with 7 nucleotides matching TRBD2. TRBV23-1 is filed as an ORF, its function uncertain. The V and J ends lost 11 bases and 3 bases, in that order; junction bases with no gene match: 13. The CDR3 contains 15 residues. CDR3 protein: CAYPSGSLYYNEQFF. DNA of the CDR3: TGCGCCTACCCTAGCGGCTCCTTATACTACAATGAGCAGTTCTTC.

This chain uses TRBV19 with TRBJ1-5; D ambiguous. From germline, CDR1 is LNHDA and CDR2 SQIVND (reference sequence). With 10 bases removed from V and 0 bases from J, the gap between germline ends came to 13 bases. The CDR3 is made up of 14 amino acids. CDR3 bases: TGTGCCAAGCCCCCCGGGGATAGCAATCAGCCCCAGCATTTT. It yields the protein CAKPPGDSNQPQHF. The full variable domain, its missing parts supplied by reference TRBV19 and TRBJ1-5, is DGGITQSPKYLFRKEGQNVTLSCEQNLNHDAMYWYRQDPGQGLRLIYYSQIVNDFQKGDIAEGYSVSREKKESFPLTVTSAQKNPTAFYLCAKPPGDSNQPQHFGDGTRLSIL.

The chain joins TRBV19 to TRBJ1-1; 9 bases map to TRBD1. Trimming removed 4 bases from V and 5 bases from J; junction bases left unmatched: 8. Germline CDR1 LNHDA, CDR2 SQIVND (reference sequence). The CDR3 covers 15 residues. The CDR3 coding sequence is TGTGCCAGTAGTACACAGGGGGCGCAGGGGACTGAAGCTTTCTTT. This sequence encodes CASSTQGAQGTEAFF.

The chain carries TRBV6-1 and TRBJ2-2, with TRBD1 matching 7 bases. J lost 2 bases, V lost 5 bases, and 5 bases had no gene match. CDR3 length equals 15 residues. Germline V gene data show CDR1 as MNHNS and CDR2 as SASEGT. The CDR3 coding sequence is TGTGCCAGCAGTCCGGGGACAGCTAACACCGGGGAGCTGTTTTTT. It specifies CASSPGTANTGELFF.

Details on this clone: Lacking the conserved final phenylalanine or tryptophan, this CDR3 likely reflects a read error. The rearrangement joins TRBV7-9 to TRBJ2-7; D is tentatively TRBD1 or TRBD2 (5 bases each). Germline values: CDR1 SEHNR, CDR2 FQNEAQ (reference sequence). This CDR3 is 13 amino acids long. V lost 0 bases and J 5 bases, leaving 8 bases between the germline ends. CDR3 in DNA: TGTGCCAGCAGCTTAGCTGGGGGACACGAGCAGTACCTC. As protein: CASSLAGGHEQYL.